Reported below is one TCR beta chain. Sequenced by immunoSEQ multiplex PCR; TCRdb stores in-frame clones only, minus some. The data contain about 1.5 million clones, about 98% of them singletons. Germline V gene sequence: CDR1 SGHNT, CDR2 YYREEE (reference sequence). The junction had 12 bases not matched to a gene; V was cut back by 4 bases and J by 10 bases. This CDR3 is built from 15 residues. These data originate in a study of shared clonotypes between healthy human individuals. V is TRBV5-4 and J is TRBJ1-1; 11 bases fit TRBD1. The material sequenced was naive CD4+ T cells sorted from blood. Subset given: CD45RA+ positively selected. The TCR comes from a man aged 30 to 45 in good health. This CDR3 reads CASSLPGQGAVGAFF. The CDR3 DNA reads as TGTGCCAGCAGCCTTCCAGGACAGGGGGCTGTAGGAGCTTTCTTT. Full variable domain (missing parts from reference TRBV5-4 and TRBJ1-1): ETGVTQSPTHLIKTRGQQVTLRCSSQSGHNTVSWYQQALGQGPQFIFQYYREEENGRGNFPPRFSGLQFPNYSSELNVNALELDDSALYLCASSLPGQGAVGAFFGQGTRLTVV.